This is a list of T cell receptor beta chains from one sample in a study of CD8 T cells in ankylosing spondylitis. TCRdb re-derived calls from the 5' RACE reads in MiXCR, one entry per CDR3 protein. Among around 390,000 distinct CDR3 sequences, approximately 20% were seen once, and the ten largest hold around 16%. Sample: blood, either unsorted or a sorted T cell fraction (not recorded which). The receptor set was obtained from a male donor with ankylosing spondylitis. Each CDR3 is given with its conserved first and last residue. A D gene is named only where the DNA matches it firmly. Clone size, where shown, is once, few, many, or a class for clones that have expanded.

NA	TRBV6-2/TRBV6-3	TRBD2	TRBJ2-1	TGTGCCAGCAGTTACCCGGGACTAGCTAGGGATGAGCAGTTCTTC	CASSYPGLARDEQFF
once	TRBV4-3	NA	TRBJ2-2	TGCGCCAGCAGCCGAGGGATGCGAGGGACCGGGGAGCTGTTTTTT	CASSRGMRGTGELFF
NA	TRBV20-1	NA	TRBJ2-7	TGCAGTGCTTTGGAGGTATCCCCTTACGAGCAGTACTTC	CSALEVSPYEQYF
many	TRBV25-1	NA	TRBJ2-7	TGTGCCACCCAGTTGATCTACGAGCAGTACTTC	CATQLIYEQYF
few	TRBV12-3/TRBV12-4	NA	TRBJ2-7	TGTGCCAGCAGTGCGAGACTAGGTCTGCAGCAGTACTTC	CASSARLGLQQYF
once	TRBV27	TRBD2	TRBJ2-3	TGTGCCAGCAGTTTACCTTGGACTAGCGGGAGGGCGAGAACCACAGATACGCAGTATTTT	CASSLPWTSGRARTTDTQYF
few	TRBV5-1	NA	TRBJ1-1	TGCGCCAGCAGCTTGATACGGGGAATTGAAGCTTTCTTT	CASSLIRGIEAFF
few	TRBV2	TRBD2	TRBJ2-1	TGTGCCAGCCTCCCAGACGTAGGACTAGCGGGTTACAATGAGCAGTTCTTC	CASLPDVGLAGYNEQFF
NA	TRBV7-2	TRBD2	TRBJ2-3	TGTGCCAGCAGTTGGGGACTAGCGGGAACAGATACGCAGTATTTT	CASSWGLAGTDTQYF
NA	TRBV18	NA	TRBJ2-3	TGTGCCAGCTCACCATGGCGGGATAACACAGATACGCAGTATTTT	CASSPWRDNTDTQYF
NA	TRBV18	NA	TRBJ1-5	TGTGCCAGCTCACACCAGGGATCTAGCAATCAGCCCCAGCATTTT	CASSHQGSSNQPQHF
many	TRBV4-2	NA	TRBJ2-2	TGTGCCAGCAGCCAAGATCCGAGTAACACCGGGGAGCTGTTTTTT	CASSQDPSNTGELFF
NA	TRBV5-1	NA	TRBJ1-1	TGCGCCAGCAGTGGGGTTGGCGACACTGAAGCTTTCTTT	CASSGVGDTEAFF
few	TRBV7-2	TRBD2	TRBJ2-3	TGTGCCAGCAGCTTCGTAGCGGGAGACACAGATACGCAGTATTTT	CASSFVAGDTDTQYF
NA	TRBV20-1	NA	TRBJ1-6	TGCAGTGCTAGTTCAGGCGGTAATTCACCCCTCCACTTT	CSASSGGNSPLHF
many	TRBV7-9	TRBD1	TRBJ2-4	TGTGCCAGCAGCTGGGGGACAGATCCTGGGGTAAACATTCAGTACTTC	CASSWGTDPGVNIQYF
NA	TRBV4-3	NA	TRBJ2-7	TGCGCCAGCAGCCAAGATGTGAGCCGTGGACTTACGTACTTC	CASSQDVSRGLTYF
NA	TRBV6-1	NA	TRBJ1-4	TGTGCCAGCAGTGAAGGGGCGGCAGGGAATGAAAAACTGTTTTTT	CASSEGAAGNEKLFF
many	TRBV29-1	NA	TRBJ1-1	TGCAGCGTTGAAGATCGGGCGGAGACTGAAGCTTTCTTT	CSVEDRAETEAFF
NA	TRBV18	NA	TRBJ1-5	TGTGCCAGCTCACCACCGGGGGGTCAGCCCCAGCATTTT	CASSPPGGQPQHF
NA	TRBV27	TRBD2	TRBJ2-4	TGTGCCAGCAGTTCCCTCGGGCGGGAGGGCTGGAACATTCAGTACTTC	CASSSLGREGWNIQYF
few	TRBV29-1	NA	TRBJ2-5	TGCAGCGTCTCTCGCCTACAACTGATCCAAGAGACCCAGTACTTC	CSVSRLQLIQETQYF
many	TRBV5-1	NA	TRBJ1-1	TGCGCCAGCAGCGAAAGGGGAGACACTGAAGCTTTCTTT	CASSERGDTEAFF
NA	TRBV5-1	NA	TRBJ2-7	TGCGCCAGCAGCTTGGGAGGCGGACCGTATTACGAGCAGTACTTC	CASSLGGGPYYEQYF
NA	TRBV24-1	NA	TRBJ2-3	TGTGCCACCAGTGACCGGGGTGGGACAGATACGCAGTATTTT	CATSDRGGTDTQYF
few	TRBV7-9	TRBD1	TRBJ1-1	TGTGCCAGCAGCCGACAGGGGGGCGACACTGAAGCTTTCTTT	CASSRQGGDTEAFF
few	TRBV15	TRBD2	TRBJ2-3	TGTGCCACCAGCAGAGGTTTGGCGGGAGGCACAGATACGCAGTATTTT	CATSRGLAGGTDTQYF
few	TRBV27	NA	TRBJ2-1	TGTGCCAGCAGCCTTCGGGGGTTCTACAATGAGCAGTTCTTC	CASSLRGFYNEQFF
few	TRBV24-1	TRBD2	TRBJ2-3	TGTGCCACCAGTAAGAGGACTAGCGGATTCACAGATACGCAGTATTTT	CATSKRTSGFTDTQYF
many	TRBV5-1	TRBD1	TRBJ2-1	TGCGCCAGCAGCCCCCGCCGGGACAGGGGAAGGGAGCAGTTCTTC	CASSPRRDRGREQFF
many	TRBV12-3/TRBV12-4	NA	TRBJ2-2	TGTGCCAGCAGTTTAGCGGCAGGGAACACCGGGGAGCTGTTTTTT	CASSLAAGNTGELFF
few	TRBV27	NA	TRBJ2-3	TGTGCCAGCAGCCCCTTCAGGGAGTCAGATACGCAGTATTTT	CASSPFRESDTQYF
few	TRBV7-2	NA	TRBJ1-1	TGTGCCAGCCTCCCTCAAAACACTGAAGCTTTCTTT	CASLPQNTEAFF
NA	TRBV5-1	NA	TRBJ1-1	TGCGCCAGCAGCCCCCGCTACGAGGGGACTGAAGCTTTCTTT	CASSPRYEGTEAFF
many	TRBV2	NA	TRBJ1-5	TGTGCCAGCAGTTTAGAGAGCAATCAGCCCCAGCATTTT	CASSLESNQPQHF
NA	TRBV3-1	NA	TRBJ2-5	TGTGCCAGCAGCCAGGAGACAGGACAAGAGACCCAGTACTTC	CASSQETGQETQYF
NA	TRBV27	NA	TRBJ2-2	TGTGCCAGCAGCTCCCCCGCGGGGCCGGACACCGGGGAGCTGTTTTTT	CASSSPAGPDTGELFF
few	TRBV23-1	NA	TRBJ1-1	TGCGCCAGCCTCGGGGGGGCTTTCTTT	CASLGGAFF
NA	TRBV12-3/TRBV12-4	TRBD2	TRBJ2-3	TGTGCCAGCACCGAGGTGGGGACTAGCGGGGATACGCAGTATTTT	CASTEVGTSGDTQYF
NA	TRBV20-1	NA	TRBJ1-5	TGCAGTGCTAGTAGGGGTGGGGATCAGCCCCAGCATTTT	CSASRGGDQPQHF
few	TRBV5-6	TRBD2	TRBJ2-1	TGTGCCAGCAGCTTGGTAGCGGGAGGGCCAGCAAGTGAGCAGTTCTTC	CASSLVAGGPASEQFF
NA	TRBV7-2	NA	TRBJ2-7	TGTGCCAGCAGCCGGGGGGGACAGACCCAATCCTACGAGCAGTACTTC	CASSRGGQTQSYEQYF
few	TRBV5-1	NA	TRBJ2-5	TGCGCCAGCAGCTTGCGGTCAGCACGGGAGACCCAGTACTTC	CASSLRSARETQYF
NA	TRBV12-3/TRBV12-4	NA	TRBJ2-6	TGTGCCAGCACCGGAACCAACTCTGGGGCCAACGTCCTGACTTTC	CASTGTNSGANVLTF
few	TRBV19	TRBD1	TRBJ2-1	TGTGCCAGTAGTATCAACAGGGGAACTGAGCAGTTCTTC	CASSINRGTEQFF
few	TRBV11-2	TRBD1	TRBJ2-2	TGTGTCAGCAGCTTAGACAGGGGGCCTACCGGGGAGCTGTTTTTT	CVSSLDRGPTGELFF
NA	TRBV6-1	TRBD1	TRBJ2-3	TGTGCCAGCAGCCGGGACAGGGGGGGGGATACGCAGTATTTT	CASSRDRGGDTQYF
many	TRBV3-1	NA	TRBJ2-6	TGTGCCAGCAGCCCCAGAAACTCTGGGGCCAACGTCCTGACTTTC	CASSPRNSGANVLTF
few	TRBV6-5	NA	TRBJ1-2	TGTGCCAGCAGTTACGGGGCAGGGGCCTATGGCTACACCTTC	CASSYGAGAYGYTF
few	TRBV3-1	NA	TRBJ1-5	TGTGCCAGCAGCCAGGCGTACGGCAATCAGCCCCAGCATTTT	CASSQAYGNQPQHF
few	TRBV7-9	TRBD2	TRBJ2-3	TGTGCCAGCAGCTTACGTCCCCTAGCGGGAGCAGATACGCAGTATTTT	CASSLRPLAGADTQYF
NA	TRBV24-1	TRBD2	TRBJ2-1	TGTGCCACCTCCCGAGGTAGCGGGAGCAGGGAGCAGTTCTTC	CATSRGSGSREQFF
NA	TRBV4-1	NA	TRBJ2-4	TGCGCCAGCAGCCACCCAGAGGGGACCAAAAACATTCAGTACTTC	CASSHPEGTKNIQYF
few	TRBV28	NA	TRBJ2-7	TGTGCCAGCAGGGTTAGTCTCTCCGGGAACTACGAGCAGTACTTC	CASRVSLSGNYEQYF
NA	TRBV9	NA	TRBJ2-7	TGTGCCAGCAGCGCTAGACTAGGCGTCGAGCAGTACTTC	CASSARLGVEQYF
NA	TRBV7-3	NA	TRBJ1-1	TGTGCCAGCAGCTTAGAGGCGGCGAACACTGAAGCTTTCTTT	CASSLEAANTEAFF